The next 22 T cell receptor beta chains were all read from a single sample in a study of blood T cell repertoires in COVID-19. Some clones are missing from TCRdb's copy, which holds only in-frame ones; the method was immunoSEQ multiplex PCR. The sample carries about 48,000 clones, 85% recorded once. Sample: peripheral blood. These receptors were taken from a woman aged 60-75 years with acute or convalescent COVID-19.

This clone appeared a single time. The CDR3 coding sequence is TGTGCCAGCAGCCAAGCGAGGAAGGGGGTCCAGTACTTC. Protein product: CASSQARKGVQYF. The V call is TRBV3-1 (or the pseudogene TRBV3-2), the J call TRBJ2-5, with TRBD1 as a possible D gene (6 bases). V lost 1 base and J lost 10, with 13 bases in between. CDR3 length: 13 residues. The germline gives CDR1 LGHDT, CDR2 YNNKEL (reference sequence).

A note on this clone: Germline is not matched at one junction end, which may reflect a read error. This sequence joins TRBV7-9 and TRBJ1-5, with 7 positions matching TRBD1. The CDR3 contains 18 residues. CDR1 and CDR2 from the germline V gene are SEHNR and FQNEAQ (reference sequence). The CDR3 reads CASSGRTGVDFSHQPQHF. The CDR3 DNA follows: TGTGCCAGCAGCGGGAGGACAGGAGTAGACTTTAGCCATCAGCCCCAGCATTTT.

This clone was counted once. The chain employs TRBV9 and TRBJ1-4; 7 bases fit TRBD1. Germline CDR1 reads SGDLS; CDR2 reads YYNGEE. With 4 bases clipped from V and 8 bases from J, the junction kept 11 bases outside the gene matches. This CDR3 has 15 residues. CDR3 sequence: CASSIGQDGYEKLFF. CDR3 nucleotides: TGTGCCAGCAGCATCGGACAGGACGGCTACGAAAAACTGTTTTTT.

The chain is built from TRBV5-1 and TRBJ2-2, with TRBD2 matching over 11 bases. CDR1 is SGHRS and CDR2 is YFSETQ in the germline V gene. This CDR3 is built from 17 residues. The junction had 5 bases not matched to a gene; V was cut back by 4 bases and J by 0 bases. The CDR3 sequence: CASSRTSGGANTGELFF. The CDR3 nucleotides are TGCGCCAGCAGCCGTACTAGCGGGGGCGCGAACACCGGGGAGCTGTTTTTT.

The V call is TRBV2, the J call TRBJ2-3; D not certain. Germline V gene sequence: CDR1 SNHLY, CDR2 FYNNEI. The CDR3 totals 15 residues. V was trimmed by 0 bases and J by 6 bases, leaving 13 bases between them. The CDR3 here is CASSEAGTRSDTQYF. The CDR3 DNA sequence: TGTGCCAGCAGTGAAGCGGGTACCAGGTCTGATACGCAGTATTTT. The whole variable domain, filled in from reference TRBV2 and TRBJ2-3, reads EPEVTQTPSHQVTQMGQEVILRCVPISNHLYFYWYRQILGQKVEFLVSFYNNEISEKSEIFDDQFSVERPDGSNFTLKIRSTKLEDSAMYFCASSEAGTRSDTQYFGPGTRLTVL.

The chain carries TRBV5-4 and TRBJ2-1; no reliable D call. V was cut by 1 base and J by 0 bases, with 11 bases left in between. The CDR3 has 16 residues. Germline CDR1 reads SGHNT; CDR2 reads YYREEE (reference sequence). CDR3 protein: CASSLLAESSYNEQFF. The DNA of the CDR3 is TGTGCCAGCAGCTTGTTGGCGGAGAGCTCCTACAATGAGCAGTTCTTC.

The gene calls are TRBV6-5 and TRBJ1-2; no clear D gene. Germline assignment: CDR1 MNHEY and CDR2 SVGAGI. V lost 7 bases to trimming and J lost 12 bases, with 18 bases between them. The CDR3 totals 12 residues. In nucleotides, the CDR3 is TGTGCCAGCACCCTAGCGGGTACAGAAGACACCTTC. Its protein is CASTLAGTEDTF.

The chain combines TRBV11-2 with TRBJ1-6; no reliable D call. The germline V gene encodes CDR1 SGHAT and CDR2 FQNNGV. Between the trimmed V and J ends, which lost 0 bases and 15 bases, there was a span of 15 bases. The CDR3 runs to 14 residues. The CDR3: CASSLDNFSTNLHF. The DNA for the CDR3 is TGTGCCAGCAGCTTAGATAATTTTTCAACAAACCTCCACTTT.

The chain uses TRBV30 and TRBJ2-7; TRBD2 matches 7 bases. With 0 bases clipped from V and 6 bases from J, the junction kept 14 bases outside the gene matches. Germline-derived CDR1 and CDR2 are GTSNPN and SVGIG (reference sequence). CDR3 length equals 16 residues. The CDR3, as DNA: TGTGCCTGGAGTGTACTGTCCGGGAGGTATGGTGGCGAGCAGTACTTC. It encodes CAWSVLSGRYGGEQYF.

The genes are TRBV7-9 and TRBJ1-6; the D is unclear. V lost 2 bases and J 5 bases, leaving 7 bases between the germline ends. Germline CDR1 reads SEHNR; CDR2 reads FQNEAQ (reference sequence). CDR3 length: 14 residues. CDR3 sequence reads: CASSLPGNNSPLHF. The CDR3 DNA sequence: TGTGCCAGCAGCTTACCCGGGAATAATTCACCCCTCCACTTT.

The V gene is TRBV4-2, the J gene TRBJ2-1; 7 bases fit TRBD2. This CDR3 is 16 amino acids long. From germline, CDR1 is LGHNA and CDR2 YNFKEQ. The trim removed 1 base at V and 5 bases at J, leaving 8 bases unmatched. CDR3 residues: CASSQVAGDQNNEQFF. The CDR3 nucleotides are TGTGCCAGCAGCCAAGTAGCGGGCGACCAGAACAATGAGCAGTTCTTC.

In DNA form, the CDR3 reads TGCGCCAGCAGCTTGGTGGCTAGCGGGTACAATGAGCAGTTCTTC. Translating gives CASSLVASGYNEQFF. The genes are TRBV5-1 and TRBJ2-1; 8 positions match TRBD2. The CDR3 runs to 15 residues. With V trimmed by 0 bases and J by 4 bases, 3 bases remained unmatched. Germline V gene lookup returns CDR1 SGHRS and CDR2 YFSETQ.

V gene TRBV6-1 combines with J gene TRBJ1-4; 12 nucleotides align to TRBD1. Germline CDR1 and CDR2: MNHNS and SASEGT. The CDR3 has 14 residues. V was pared by 3 bases and J by 10 bases, with 3 bases of the junction left unmatched. CDR3 residues: CASSDRDRGRKLFF. The CDR3 DNA is TGTGCCAGCAGTGACCGGGACAGGGGGCGAAAACTGTTTTTT.

The gene calls are TRBV15 and TRBJ2-7; D may be TRBD2 (5 bases). Germline lookup yields CDR1 LNHNV and CDR2 YYDKDF (reference sequence). This CDR3 is 13 amino acids long. Between the trimmed V and J ends, which lost 0 bases and 7 bases, there was a span of 10 bases. The CDR3 protein is CATSREAQREQYF. As DNA, the CDR3 is TGTGCCACCAGCAGAGAGGCGCAGCGGGAGCAGTACTTC.

The chain employs TRBV24-1 and TRBJ2-2, with no clear D. CDR1 and CDR2 from the germline V gene are KGHDR and SFDVKD. This CDR3 is built from 13 residues. V was trimmed by 2 bases and J by 4 bases, leaving 4 bases between them. The CDR3: CATSDYSTGELFF. As DNA, the CDR3 is TGTGCCACCAGTGATTATAGCACCGGGGAGCTGTTTTTT.

The gene calls are TRBV6-5 and TRBJ1-1; tentatively, D is TRBD1 (5 bases). CDR3 size: 13 residues. V lost 2 bases to trimming and J lost 1 base, with 5 bases between them. Germline CDR1 is MNHEY and CDR2 is SVGAGI. The CDR3 region is CASSYGQNTEAFF. The CDR3 coding sequence is TGTGCCAGCAGTTACGGACAGAACACTGAAGCTTTCTTT.

This clone was seen just once. The chain's CDR3 is CASSLSSGANVLTF. The CDR3 DNA follows: TGTGCCAGCAGCCTCTCCTCTGGGGCCAACGTCCTGACTTTC. The V and J genes are TRBV11-2 and TRBJ2-6; D is ambiguous. Trimming removed 5 bases at V and 0 bases at J, with 5 bases between. The length of the CDR3 is 14 residues. Germline CDR1 is SGHAT and CDR2 is FQNNGV.

The genes are TRBV30 and TRBJ2-3; TRBD2 might be the D (7 bases). Trimming took 2 bases from V and 3 from J, leaving 15 bases between them. Looked up from germline, CDR1 is GTSNPN and CDR2 is SVGIG (reference sequence). The CDR3 loop spans 15 amino acids. CDR3 protein: CAWSLAGRGTDTQYF. The CDR3 DNA reads as TGTGCCTGGAGTCTGGCAGGGAGGGGGACAGATACGCAGTATTTT.

This chain joins TRBV12-3 or TRBV12-4 and TRBJ2-7; tentative D call: TRBD2 (5 bases). With 9 bases removed from V and 5 bases from J, the gap between germline ends came to 14 bases. The CDR3 loop spans 12 amino acids. For the CDR3, the DNA is TGTGCCAGTCTAGCTGACACTAACGAGCAGTACTTC. Translating gives CASLADTNEQYF.

V and J are TRBV9 and TRBJ1-3; TRBD1 agrees at 9 bases. With 3 bases clipped from V and 0 bases from J, the junction kept 7 bases outside the gene matches. The CDR3 runs to 17 residues. The V gene's germline CDR1 is SGDLS and CDR2 YYNGEE. Written as DNA, the CDR3 is TGTGCCAGCAGCGCCACAGGGGGCTCGAGCTCTGGAAACACCATATATTTT. Amino acid sequence: CASSATGGSSSGNTIYF.

The chain uses TRBV2 and TRBJ2-7; D gene unclear. The V gene lost 5 bases and the J gene lost 4 bases, with 6 bases spanning the gap. The CDR3 has 11 residues. Germline-derived CDR1 and CDR2 are SNHLY and FYNNEI. The CDR3 region has the DNA TGTGCCAGCAGTACTAAATACGAGCAGTACTTC. It specifies CASSTKYEQYF.

This clone has just one count. The rearrangement links TRBV15 to TRBJ2-2; D is ambiguous. Between the trimmed V and J ends, which lost 0 bases and 9 bases, there was a span of 5 bases. CDR1 is LNHNV, CDR2 YYDKDF, per germline (reference sequence). This CDR3 comprises 12 residues. The CDR3 DNA sequence: TGTGCCACCAGCAGAGATCACAGGGAGCTGTTTTTT. Translation: CATSRDHRELFF.